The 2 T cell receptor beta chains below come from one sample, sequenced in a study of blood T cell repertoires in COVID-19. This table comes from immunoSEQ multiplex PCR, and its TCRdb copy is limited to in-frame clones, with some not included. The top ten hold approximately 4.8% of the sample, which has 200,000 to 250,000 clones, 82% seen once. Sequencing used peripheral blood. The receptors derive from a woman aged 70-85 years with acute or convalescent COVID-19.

CDR3 in amino acids: CASSQDRRTINPQHF. The CDR3 bases are TGCGCCAGCAGCCAAGACCGGAGAACAATCAATCCCCAGCATTTT. The V and J genes are TRBV4-3 and TRBJ1-5; no clear D. CDR1 and CDR2 (germline): LGHNA, YSLEER. Trimming cost V 0 bases and J 10 bases, with 16 bases left between them. This CDR3 is built from 15 residues.

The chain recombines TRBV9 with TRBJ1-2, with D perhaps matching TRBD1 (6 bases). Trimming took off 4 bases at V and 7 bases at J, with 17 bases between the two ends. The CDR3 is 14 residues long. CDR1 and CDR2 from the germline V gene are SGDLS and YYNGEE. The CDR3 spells CASSTRTGQGGYTF. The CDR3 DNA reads TGTGCCAGCAGCACCCGGACGGGACAAGGTGGCTACACCTTC.